This T cell receptor beta chain was recorded in a study of T cells in Graves' hyperthyroidism and ophthalmopathy. Whole-study findings and limits: The majority of expanded thyroid clonotypes above 0.001 also appeared in blood.

The TCR beta CDR3 regions underwent amplification using RNA transcripts as the source. TCR CDR3 underwent first-round RT-PCR with the HTBI primer set. Using its own MiXCR run on the multiplex PCR reads, TCRdb lists one record per CDR3 protein. The table lists over 700,000 distinct CDR3 sequences, about 17% of them singletons. CDR1 and CDR2 (germline): GTSNPN, SVGIG (reference sequence). V was pared by 4 bases and J by 6 bases, with 7 bases of the junction left unmatched. This CDR3 region has 14 residues. This clonotype has only a few counts. The antigen is undetermined. The hyperthyroidism patients had all been newly diagnosed, and their disease duration was under 2 months. Their ages ranged from 18 to 65 years. When hyperthyroidism was first diagnosed, the blood sample was taken, preceding any ophthalmopathy symptoms.

V gene TRBV30 combines with J gene TRBJ2-1; 9 positions agree with TRBD2. This TCR derives from a woman aged 45 to 65 with Graves' hyperthyroidism that later progressed to Graves' ophthalmopathy. Sequences were obtained from blood. CDR3 amino acids: CAWIRRGGRNEQFF. CDR3 bases: TGTGCCTGGATCCGGCGGGGGGGCCGCAATGAGCAGTTCTTC. Full variable domain (outside the CDR3, taken from reference TRBV30 and TRBJ2-1): SQTIHQWPATLVQPVGSPLSLECTVEGTSNPNLYWYRQAAGRGLQLLFYSVGIGQISSEVPQNLSASRPQDRQFILSSKKLLLSDSGFYLCAWIRRGGRNEQFFGPGTRLTVL.